This is a list of T cell receptor beta chains from one sample in a study of blood T cell repertoires in COVID-19. Method: immunoSEQ multiplex PCR; TCRdb's copy keeps in-frame clones and lacks some. The sample contains about 160,000 clones, 77% of which appear only once. The source material was peripheral blood. The receptor set was obtained from a man in his 70s with acute or convalescent COVID-19. Both conserved end residues are part of each CDR3. A D gene is named only where the DNA matches it firmly. Clone size is stated in some rows and not others, as once, few, many or a class when expanded.

CASSESPRSEQFF | TGCGCCAGCAGTGAGTCCCCTAGGAGTGAGCAGTTCTTC | NA | TRBJ2-1 | few | TRBV10-1
CSARTSGSQYF | TGCAGTGCTCGGACGTCAGGGTCCCAGTACTTC | NA | TRBJ2-5 | few | TRBV20-1
CAIRGAGALNTEAFF | TGTGCCATCAGGGGGGCGGGGGCTCTGAACACTGAAGCTTTCTTT | NA | TRBJ1-1 | NA | TRBV10-3
CASSDGTGEDYGYTF | TGTGCCAGCAGTGATGGTACAGGGGAGGACTATGGCTACACCTTC | TRBD1 | TRBJ1-2 | many | TRBV6-4
CASSTGNSNQPQHF | TGTGCCAGCTCAACGGGGAATAGCAATCAGCCCCAGCATTTT | NA | TRBJ1-5 | NA | TRBV18
CASTKQGSTGELFF | TGTGCCAGCACCAAACAGGGTAGCACCGGGGAGCTGTTTTTT | NA | TRBJ2-2 | NA | TRBV6-5
CASSLLAGGPGELFF | TGTGCCAGCAGCCTACTAGCGGGAGGACCCGGGGAGCTGTTTTTT | TRBD2 | TRBJ2-2 | NA | TRBV7-3
CASSSGQGGTDTQYF | TGCGCCAGCAGCTCAGGACAGGGCGGCACAGATACGCAGTATTTT | TRBD1 | TRBJ2-3 | NA | TRBV5-1
CASRTSGFEETQYF | TGTGCCAGCAGAACTAGCGGATTTGAAGAGACCCAGTACTTC | TRBD2 | TRBJ2-5 | NA | TRBV27
CASSLERTYEQYF | TGTGCCAGCAGCTTAGAGAGGACTTACGAGCAGTACTTC | NA | TRBJ2-7 | NA | TRBV11-3
CASSQGGQYGGELFF | TGCGCCAGCAGCCAGGGGGGCCAATATGGCGGGGAGCTGTTTTTT | NA | TRBJ2-2 | NA | TRBV5-1
CASSKTALTGELFF | TGCGCCAGCAGCAAGACAGCACTCACCGGGGAGCTGTTTTTT | NA | TRBJ2-2 | NA | TRBV5-1
CASSLAGAGGSDTQYF | TGCGCCAGCAGCTTGGCCGGGGCGGGAGGGTCAGATACGCAGTATTTT | TRBD2 | TRBJ2-3 | NA | TRBV5-1
CASSPPGGSGKNIQYF | TGTGCCAGCAGCCCCCCCGGGGGATCAGGCAAAAACATTCAGTACTTC | NA | TRBJ2-4 | NA | TRBV7-9
CASSGRGGWYEQYF | TGTGCCAGCAGCGGACGGGGGGGTTGGTACGAGCAGTACTTC | TRBD2 | TRBJ2-7 | NA | TRBV5-8
CASSITGLYGYTF | TGTGCCAGTAGTATCACAGGGCTCTATGGCTACACCTTC | NA | TRBJ1-2 | few | TRBV19
CASSTRTSGTVNEQFF | TGTGCCAGCAGCACCCGGACTAGCGGGACAGTGAATGAGCAGTTCTTC | TRBD2 | TRBJ2-1 | many | TRBV7-9
CASSSLNTGELFF | TGTGCCAGCAGTTCCTTGAACACCGGGGAGCTGTTTTTT | NA | TRBJ2-2 | NA | TRBV6-5
CASSMVGGRSNQPQHF | TGTGCCAGTAGTATGGTCGGGGGACGTAGCAATCAGCCCCAGCATTTT | NA | TRBJ1-5 | NA | TRBV19
CASSLSVTYEQYF | TGTGCCAGCAGCCTATCAGTGACCTACGAGCAGTACTTC | NA | TRBJ2-7 | NA | TRBV14
CASSFRQGANTEAFF | TGTGCCAGCAGCTTTCGACAGGGTGCGAACACTGAAGCTTTCTTT | TRBD1 | TRBJ1-1 | NA | TRBV7-2
CASSEAHRGETQYF | TGTGCCAGCAGTGAAGCCCACAGGGGGGAGACCCAGTACTTC | TRBD1 | TRBJ2-5 | NA | TRBV2
CASSEEGGTALSSYNSPLHF | TGTGCCAGCAGCGAGGAGGGTGGGACAGCTCTTAGCTCCTATAATTCACCCCTCCACTTT | TRBD1 | TRBJ1-6 | once | TRBV9
CATSRVQGGNQPQHF | TGTGCCACCAGCAGAGTACAGGGTGGAAATCAGCCCCAGCATTTT | NA | TRBJ1-5 | NA | TRBV15
CASSREASYNEQFF | TGTGCCAGCTCACGGGAGGCATCCTACAATGAGCAGTTCTTC | NA | TRBJ2-1 | NA | TRBV18
CASSKRQGANEKLFF | TGTGCCAGCAGCAAGCGACAGGGAGCTAATGAAAAACTGTTTTTT | TRBD1 | TRBJ1-4 | few | TRBV9
CAWARASHEQFF | TGTGCCTGGGCGAGGGCCAGTCATGAGCAGTTCTTC | NA | TRBJ2-1 | once | TRBV30
CASRYTPGGTEAFF | TGTGCCAGTAGATACACTCCTGGGGGGACTGAAGCTTTCTTT | NA | TRBJ1-1 | once | TRBV19
CASSESLASGVLETQYF | TGCGCCAGCAGTGAGTCTTTGGCTAGCGGGGTGTTGGAGACCCAGTACTTC | TRBD2 | TRBJ2-5 | NA | TRBV10-1
CASVRGSGANVLTF | TGTGCCAGTGTCAGGGGCTCTGGGGCCAACGTCCTGACTTTC | NA | TRBJ2-6 | NA | TRBV19
CASSEALGGGYGYTF | TGTGCCAGCAGTGAAGCGCTTGGGGGCGGCTATGGCTACACCTTC | NA | TRBJ1-2 | NA | TRBV6-1
CASSLDRSSYNSPLHF | TGTGCCAGCAGTTTGGACAGGAGCTCCTATAATTCACCCCTCCACTTT | TRBD1 | TRBJ1-6 | NA | TRBV2
CASSRDRVVNEQFF | TGTGCCAGCAGCCGGGACAGGGTCGTCAATGAGCAGTTCTTC | TRBD1 | TRBJ2-1 | NA | TRBV28
CASSLVGGLRAFF | TGTGCCAGCAGTTTAGTGGGGGGGCTAAGAGCTTTCTTT | NA | TRBJ1-1 | NA | TRBV28
CASSWGQGNTEAFF | TGTGCCAGCAGCTGGGGACAGGGGAACACTGAAGCTTTCTTT | TRBD1 | TRBJ1-1 | NA | TRBV5-4
CASSSGTDTQYF | TGTGCCAGCAGCTCGGGCACAGATACGCAGTATTTT | NA | TRBJ2-3 | once | TRBV7-3
CASSFVLTSGRYEQYF | TGTGCCAGCAGTTTTGTTTTGACTAGCGGGAGGTACGAGCAGTACTTC | TRBD2 | TRBJ2-7 | NA | TRBV28
CASSLDSPGQGNTIYF | TGTGCCAGCAGCTTAGATTCCCCGGGACAGGGTAACACCATATATTTT | TRBD1 | TRBJ1-3 | many | TRBV7-9
CASSVSNTEAFF | TGTGCCAGTTCGGTTTCGAACACTGAAGCTTTCTTT | NA | TRBJ1-1 | few | TRBV2
CASSIDRGANSPLHF | TGTGCCAGTAGTATAGATCGGGGAGCCAATTCACCCCTCCACTTT | NA | TRBJ1-6 | NA | TRBV19
CASSLERRVTYEQYF | TGTGCCAGCAGCCTAGAACGGAGGGTAACCTACGAGCAGTACTTC | NA | TRBJ2-7 | once | TRBV7-2
CASSWTVTGANVLTF | TGTGCCAGCAGCTGGACAGTTACTGGGGCCAACGTCCTGACTTTC | NA | TRBJ2-6 | NA | TRBV11-1
CATSDTGAGWETQYF | TGTGCCACCAGTGACACAGGGGCGGGATGGGAGACCCAGTACTTC | NA | TRBJ2-5 | NA | TRBV24-1
CASSSAGQEHSYEQYF | TGTGCCAGCAGTTCCGCCGGACAGGAACACTCCTACGAGCAGTACTTC | TRBD1 | TRBJ2-7 | once | TRBV6-2/TRBV6-3
CASSLRDSGNTIYF | TGTGCCAGCAGCCTACGAGACTCTGGAAACACCATATATTTT | NA | TRBJ1-3 | NA | TRBV9
CASSAQGETQYF | TGTGCCAGCAGTGCACAGGGGGAGACCCAGTACTTC | TRBD1 | TRBJ2-5 | NA | TRBV28
CASSPQISGANVLTF | TGTGCCAGCAGCCCACAGATCTCTGGGGCCAACGTCCTGACTTTC | NA | TRBJ2-6 | NA | TRBV9
CASSSTGTVNEQYF | TGTGCCAGCAGTTCGACCGGGACAGTCAACGAGCAGTACTTC | TRBD1 | TRBJ2-7 | once | TRBV2
CATSVASGDKETQYF | TGTGCCACCAGTGTGGCTAGCGGGGACAAAGAGACCCAGTACTTC | TRBD2 | TRBJ2-5 | once | TRBV24-1
CASSGDRGRKAGETEAFF | TGTGCCAGCAGCGGGGACAGGGGGAGAAAGGCGGGTGAGACTGAAGCTTTCTTT | TRBD1 | TRBJ1-1 | NA | TRBV7-2
CASSYSRNQPQHF | TGTGCCAGCAGTTACTCCAGAAATCAGCCCCAGCATTTT | NA | TRBJ1-5 | NA | TRBV6-5
CAISEQGSGVPDMRTDTQYF | TGTGCCATCAGTGAACAGGGTAGCGGGGTCCCTGATATGCGCACAGATACGCAGTATTTT | TRBD2 | TRBJ2-3 | once | TRBV10-3
CASSQETAYGYTF | TGTGCCAGCAGCCAAGAGACAGCCTATGGCTACACCTTC | NA | TRBJ1-2 | NA | TRBV3-1/TRBV3-2
CASSNQRRNTEAFF | TGTGCCAGCAGCAACCAGCGGAGGAACACTGAAGCTTTCTTT | NA | TRBJ1-1 | NA | TRBV5-5
CASSSGATDTQYF | TGTGCCAGTAGTAGCGGGGCCACAGATACGCAGTATTTT | NA | TRBJ2-3 | NA | TRBV19
CASSILQEGTSPLHF | TGTGCCAGTAGTATTCTCCAGGAGGGAACATCACCCCTCCACTTT | NA | TRBJ1-6 | NA | TRBV19
CASSLGGLAGDNEQFF | TGTGCCAGCAGTTTAGGTGGGCTAGCGGGGGACAATGAGCAGTTCTTC | TRBD2 | TRBJ2-1 | once | TRBV28
CASSYSGTSGKQYF | TGTGCCAGCAGTTACTCAGGGACTAGCGGGAAGCAGTACTTC | TRBD2 | TRBJ2-7 | NA | TRBV6-2/TRBV6-3
CASSQAAGGPGTQYF | TGTGCCAGCAGCCAAGCAGCGGGGGGGCCGGGTACGCAGTATTTT | TRBD2 | TRBJ2-3 | few | TRBV14